The clone carrying this T cell receptor (beta chain) was seen many times. Priming of first-strand cDNA relied on TRAV- and TRBV-specific primers (covering alpha and beta chains). TCR amplification involved 15 to 20 PCR cycles with a constant-region primer and V-primer adapter. TCRdb fed the reads into MiXCR, producing one record per CDR3 protein. The sample has tens of thousands of distinct CDR3 sequences, roughly a sixth seen once. The sample comes from a study of low-dose radiotherapy and immunotherapy resistance in tumors. CDR3 length equals 12 residues. The V gene's germline CDR1 is SEHNR and CDR2 FQNEAQ (reference sequence). Trimming pared 5 bases from V and 4 bases from J, leaving 8 bases between. As to time point: before trial treatment.

The V gene is TRBV7-9, the J gene TRBJ1-1; maybe TRBD1 (5 bases). This receptor was taken from a male donor with prostate cancer. The sequencing here drew on PBMCs, taken before treatment. CDR3 loop: CASSQGSTEAFF. CDR3 nucleotide sequence: TGTGCCAGCAGCCAGGGTAGCACTGAAGCTTTCTTT.